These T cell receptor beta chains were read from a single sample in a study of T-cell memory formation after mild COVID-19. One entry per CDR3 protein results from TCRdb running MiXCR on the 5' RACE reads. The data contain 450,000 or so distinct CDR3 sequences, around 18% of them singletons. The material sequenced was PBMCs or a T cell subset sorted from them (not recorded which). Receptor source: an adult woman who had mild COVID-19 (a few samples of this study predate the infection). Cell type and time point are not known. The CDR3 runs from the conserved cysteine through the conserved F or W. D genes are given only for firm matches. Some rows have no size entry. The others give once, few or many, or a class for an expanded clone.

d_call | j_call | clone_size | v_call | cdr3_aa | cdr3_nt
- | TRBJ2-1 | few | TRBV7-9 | CASSSPVLGEQFF | TGTGCCAGCAGCTCCCCGGTATTAGGTGAGCAGTTCTTC
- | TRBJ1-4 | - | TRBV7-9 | CASSNSGGTEKLFF | TGTGCCAGCAGCAACTCAGGTGGAACCGAAAAACTGTTTTTT
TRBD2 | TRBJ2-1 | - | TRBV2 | CASSFGLAGGPSYNEQFF | TGTGCCAGCAGCTTCGGACTAGCGGGAGGGCCTTCCTACAATGAGCAGTTCTTC
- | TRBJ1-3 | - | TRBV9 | CASSGLGRAGNGNTIYF | TGTGCCAGCAGCGGACTTGGTAGGGCAGGGAATGGAAACACCATATATTTT
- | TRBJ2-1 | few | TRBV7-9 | CASSFRQYGGYEQFF | TGTGCCAGCAGCTTTCGACAGTATGGGGGGTATGAGCAGTTCTTC
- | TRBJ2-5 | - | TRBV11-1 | CASSSYPRRSAGELWTQYF | TGTGCCAGCAGCTCATACCCGAGGAGAAGTGCAGGAGAATTATGGACCCAGTACTTC
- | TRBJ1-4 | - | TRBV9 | CASSEGGGTRSEKLFF | TGTGCCAGCAGTGAAGGCGGGGGAACGAGGAGTGAAAAACTGTTTTTT
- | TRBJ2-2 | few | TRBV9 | CASSTRPTGELFF | TGTGCCAGCAGCACCCGTCCCACCGGGGAGCTGTTTTTT
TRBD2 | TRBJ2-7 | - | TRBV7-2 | CASSLSLAGVYEQYF | TGTGCCAGCAGCTTATCGTTGGCGGGGGTCTACGAGCAGTACTTC
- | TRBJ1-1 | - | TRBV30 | CAWSVRGGSEAFF | TGTGCCTGGAGCGTCAGGGGTGGTTCTGAAGCTTTCTTT
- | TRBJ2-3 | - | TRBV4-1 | CASSQLVPYTDTQYF | TGCGCCAGCAGCCAACTCGTACCTTACACAGATACGCAGTATTTT
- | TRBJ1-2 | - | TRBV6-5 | CASSLDRATNYGYTF | TGTGCCAGCAGCCTGGACAGAGCCACTAACTATGGCTACACCTTC
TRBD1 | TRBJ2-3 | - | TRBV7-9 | CASSFRGLTGGTDTQYF | TGTGCCAGCAGCTTCAGGGGATTGACAGGGGGCACAGATACGCAGTATTTT
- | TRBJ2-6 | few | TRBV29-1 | CSVKRSGANVLTF | TGCAGCGTTAAAAGATCTGGGGCCAACGTCCTGACTTTC
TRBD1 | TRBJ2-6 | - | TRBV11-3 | CASSSGTGNSGANVLTF | TGTGCCAGCAGCTCAGGGACAGGGAACTCTGGGGCCAACGTCCTGACTTTC
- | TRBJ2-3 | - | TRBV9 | CASSPIPWESQYF | TGTGCCAGCAGCCCTATACCCTGGGAGTCGCAGTATTTT
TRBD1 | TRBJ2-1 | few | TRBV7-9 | CASSRKTGGNEQFF | TGTGCCAGCAGCCGAAAGACAGGGGGCAATGAGCAGTTCTTC
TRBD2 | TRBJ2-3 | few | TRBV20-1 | CRAKRGNTDTQYF | TGCAGGGCCAAGCGGGGGAACACAGATACGCAGTATTTT
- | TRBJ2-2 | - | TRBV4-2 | CASSHDTLSTGELFF | TGTGCCAGCAGCCATGATACTCTGAGCACCGGGGAGCTGTTTTTT
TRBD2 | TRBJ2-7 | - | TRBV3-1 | CASSRSKGLAGLEYEQYF | TGTGCCAGCAGCCGAAGCAAGGGACTAGCGGGCCTAGAATACGAGCAGTACTTC
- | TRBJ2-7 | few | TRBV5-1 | CASSLVAGPTYEQYF | TGCGCCAGCAGCTTGGTGGCAGGCCCAACCTACGAGCAGTACTTC
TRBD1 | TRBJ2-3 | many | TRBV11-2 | CASSSTQGRSTDTQYF | TGTGCCAGCAGCTCAACACAGGGGCGGAGCACAGATACGCAGTATTTT
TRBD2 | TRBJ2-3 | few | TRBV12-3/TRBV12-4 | CASSFSGGGGITDTQYF | TGTGCCAGCAGTTTCTCCGGAGGCGGGGGGATCACAGATACGCAGTATTTT
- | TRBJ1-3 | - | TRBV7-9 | CASSLVNSGNTIYF | TGTGCCAGCAGCTTAGTGAACTCTGGAAACACCATATATTTT
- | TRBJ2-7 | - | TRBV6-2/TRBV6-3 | CASSYGASSYEQYF | TGTGCCAGCAGTTACGGGGCCAGCTCCTACGAGCAGTACTTC
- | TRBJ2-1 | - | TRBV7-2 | CASSYNSQLTLKYNEQFF | TGTGCCAGCAGCTATAATTCTCAGTTGACTTTGAAATACAATGAGCAGTTCTTC
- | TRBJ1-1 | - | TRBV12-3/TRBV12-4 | CASSPRLGVNTEAFF | TGTGCCAGCAGTCCCCGGCTGGGGGTGAACACTGAAGCTTTCTTT
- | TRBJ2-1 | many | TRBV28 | CASSTLQGYNEQFF | TGTGCCAGCAGTACTCTACAGGGCTACAATGAGCAGTTCTTC
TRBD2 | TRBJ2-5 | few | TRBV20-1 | CSARILRGLAGPQETQYF | TGCAGTGCTAGAATCCTTCGAGGACTAGCGGGACCCCAAGAGACCCAGTACTTC
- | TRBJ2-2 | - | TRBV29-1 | CSALRGVGGELFF | TGCAGCGCTCTTAGGGGGGTTGGCGGGGAGCTGTTTTTT
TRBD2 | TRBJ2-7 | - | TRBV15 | CATRKLAGGVAYEQYF | TGTGCCACCAGGAAACTAGCGGGAGGGGTGGCCTACGAGCAGTACTTC
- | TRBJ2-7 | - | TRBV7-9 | CASGAGDEQYF | TGTGCCAGCGGAGCTGGGGACGAGCAGTACTTC
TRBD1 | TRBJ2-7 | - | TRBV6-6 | CASSYGDRDEQYF | TGTGCCAGCAGTTACGGGGACAGGGACGAGCAGTACTTC
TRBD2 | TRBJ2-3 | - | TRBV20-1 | CSARSLAGPRGDTQYF | TGCAGTGCTAGAAGTCTAGCGGGTCCTCGCGGGGATACGCAGTATTTT
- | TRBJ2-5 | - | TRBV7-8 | CASSFRGGSETQYF | TGTGCCAGCAGCTTCAGGGGCGGGAGTGAGACCCAGTACTTC
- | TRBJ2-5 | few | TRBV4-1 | CASSQLGLYQETQYF | TGCGCCAGCAGCCAATTAGGCCTGTACCAAGAGACCCAGTACTTC
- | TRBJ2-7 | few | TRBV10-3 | CAISAPHSPYEQYF | TGTGCCATCAGTGCGCCCCACTCTCCCTACGAGCAGTACTTC
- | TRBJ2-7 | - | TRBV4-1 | CASSQPGTYEQYF | TGCGCCAGCAGCCAACCAGGGACCTACGAGCAGTACTTC
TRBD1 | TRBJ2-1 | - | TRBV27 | CASNIRDSHNEQFF | TGTGCCAGCAACATCCGGGACAGCCACAATGAGCAGTTCTTC
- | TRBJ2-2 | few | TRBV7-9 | CASRTLNTGELFF | TGTGCCAGCCGGACACTTAACACCGGGGAGCTGTTTTTT
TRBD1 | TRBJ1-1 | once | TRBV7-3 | CASSSTGGAEAFF | TGTGCCAGCAGCTCTACAGGGGGCGCTGAAGCTTTCTTT
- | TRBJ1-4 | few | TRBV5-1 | CASSLRGLDEKLFF | TGCGCCAGCAGCTTGCGGGGGCTGGATGAAAAACTGTTTTTT
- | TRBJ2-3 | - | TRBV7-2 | CASSRKASAGTDTQYF | TGTGCCAGCAGCCGGAAAGCCTCGGCAGGTACAGATACGCAGTATTTT
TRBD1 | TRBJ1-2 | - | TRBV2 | CASASQGIGYTF | TGTGCCAGCGCTTCACAGGGGATCGGCTACACCTTC
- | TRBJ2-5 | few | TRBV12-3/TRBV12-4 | CASSSSDPRGTQYF | TGTGCCAGCAGTTCCAGCGATCCACGCGGGACCCAGTACTTC